Listed below are T cell receptor beta chains from one sample, sequenced in a study of shared clonotypes between healthy human individuals. The repertoire was sequenced with immunoSEQ multiplex PCR; TCRdb's copy has only in-frame clones and lacks some. The table has some 660,000 clones, more than 70% seen once. Input material: memory CD4+ T cells sorted from blood. The receptors stem from a woman younger than 45 in good health. Both conserved end residues are part of each CDR3. Some rows have no size entry. The others give once, few or many, or a class for an expanded clone.

v_gene: TRBV28
abundance: -
j_gene: TRBJ2-3
CDR3aa: CASRQRSTDTQYF

v_gene: TRBV18
abundance: once
j_gene: TRBJ1-5
CDR3aa: CASSPDRYNQPQHF

v_gene: TRBV5-1
abundance: -
j_gene: TRBJ2-7
CDR3aa: CASSAGTPTYEQYF

v_gene: TRBV30
abundance: few
j_gene: TRBJ2-3
CDR3aa: CAWKFRRNTDTQYF

v_gene: TRBV28
abundance: -
j_gene: TRBJ2-7
CDR3aa: CASSAQAAYEQYF

v_gene: TRBV28
abundance: -
j_gene: TRBJ1-5
CDR3aa: CASRWNGVNQPQHF

v_gene: TRBV27
abundance: -
j_gene: TRBJ2-3
CDR3aa: CASSTRSDTQYF

v_gene: TRBV28
abundance: -
j_gene: -
CDR3aa: CASSLPGLPYEQYF

v_gene: TRBV28
abundance: -
j_gene: TRBJ1-5
CDR3aa: CASSQGQWINQPQHF

v_gene: TRBV20-1
abundance: few
j_gene: TRBJ1-2
CDR3aa: CSARANYGYTF

v_gene: TRBV19
abundance: few
j_gene: TRBJ1-5
CDR3aa: CASRTGALSNQPQHF

v_gene: TRBV6-5
abundance: -
j_gene: TRBJ1-1
CDR3aa: CASSSLLYTEAFF

v_gene: TRBV7-2
abundance: -
j_gene: TRBJ1-5
CDR3aa: CASSLQDIYQPQHF

v_gene: TRBV4-1
abundance: -
j_gene: TRBJ2-7
CDR3aa: CASSPLNGLAREQYF

v_gene: TRBV15
abundance: -
j_gene: TRBJ2-3
CDR3aa: CATSRAGPTDTQYF

v_gene: TRBV25-1
abundance: -
j_gene: TRBJ2-7
CDR3aa: CASSEGGESSYEQYF